This T cell receptor (beta chain) came from a study of blood T cell repertoires in COVID-19. Study background: COVID-19 samples from acute and convalescent phases originated in the United States, Italy and Spain. T cells, B-cell-depleted T cells, or PBMCs supplied cDNA or gDNA.

V lost 1 base, J lost 14 bases, and 12 bases lay in between. Germline CDR1 SNHLY, CDR2 FYNNEI. The CDR3 contains 12 residues. The Seattle patients, enrolled during active infection, were followed longitudinally. This clone came up once. In the authors' methods: The authors estimated nucleated cell counts from reference gene primer amplification. Sequencing used immunoSEQ multiplex PCR; TCRdb keeps in-frame clones, though not all of them. V, J and clone size were drawn from that table, and D and trimming were deduced from the DNA. This table holds around 300,000 clones, 75% to 95% found once. The gene calls are TRBV2 and TRBJ2-1; D possibly corresponds to TRBD1 (5 bases). The sequencing input was peripheral blood. The sequence was obtained from a young woman with COVID-19, enrolled during active disease. CDR3: CASSEGARAKFF. Written as DNA, the CDR3 is TGTGCCAGCAGTGAAGGGGCCAGGGCCAAGTTCTTC. Full variable domain (outside the CDR3, taken from reference TRBV2 and TRBJ2-1): EPEVTQTPSHQVTQMGQEVILRCVPISNHLYFYWYRQILGQKVEFLVSFYNNEISEKSEIFDDQFSVERPDGSNFTLKIRSTKLEDSAMYFCASSEGARAKFFGPGTRLTVL.